The source of this TCR beta chain is a study of control samples from healthy donors and cancer patients (dated by TCRdb to the early 2020s). There are 18 amino acids in the CDR3, from cysteine to phenylalanine inclusive. This entry keeps only the CDR3 DNA: 54 bases, framed from base 1. V is clipped by 2 bases and J by 0 bases, and the sequence between their germline boundaries is 14 bases long. The germline V gene specifies SGHVS as CDR1 and FQNEAQ as CDR2. Preparation of the library involved the immunoSEQ multiplex PCR assay. Not all clones reach the TCRdb copy of this immuneACCESS table, which keeps in-frame sequences only. Checked studies attribute under half of the gap to unresolved V genes and leave the rest unexplained. The sample profile shows a few hundred thousand clones; 75% to 95% of them were found once. The ten largest account for more than 6% of the sample. As to this clone: The target of this receptor is not known. Base qualities are not recorded, but no much larger clone differs from it by a single base.

This TCR derives from a middle-aged man with head and neck cancer. Sequencing was performed on PBMCs. The sequence joins TRBV7-8 to TRBJ1-6, with a tentative D gene TRBD1 over 5 matching bases. The nucleotides are TGTGCCAGCAGCTTATCAGGGCTCGCGAGCTCCTATAATTCACCCCTCCACTTT. It translates to CASSLSGLASSYNSPLHF.